This is a list of T cell receptor beta chains from one sample in a study of T cells in Graves' hyperthyroidism and ophthalmopathy. In TCRdb, the multiplex PCR reads were re-called with MiXCR into one record per CDR3 protein. The repertoire includes about 400,000 distinct CDR3 sequences, about a sixth of them detected once, and 11% to 15% sits in the top ten. The material sequenced was blood. These TCRs come from a woman aged 18-30 years with Graves' hyperthyroidism. Both conserved end residues are part of each CDR3. Each record gives: J gene, V gene, clone size, D gene, CDR3 length, CDR3 protein, CDR3 DNA. D genes are given only for firm matches. Where a row states a size, it is once, few, many or the class of an expanded clone; other rows omit it.

TRBJ2-3	TRBV11-1	many	TRBD1	15	CASSSRDRSTDTQYF	TGTGCCAGCAGCTCCCGGGACAGAAGCACAGATACGCAGTATTTT
TRBJ2-1	TRBV4-2	few	.	14	CASSPRGPYNEQFF	TGTGCCAGCAGCCCCCGGGGTCCCTACAATGAGCAGTTCTTC
TRBJ1-1	TRBV28	many	.	15	CASSLWGGADTEAFF	TGTGCCAGCAGTTTATGGGGCGGGGCCGACACTGAAGCTTTCTTT
TRBJ2-4	TRBV18	many	.	14	CASSPTQGGGIQYF	TGTGCCAGCTCACCAACCCAGGGAGGCGGCATTCAGTACTTC
TRBJ1-2	TRBV27	once	TRBD1	17	CASSLKFGTGTGHGYTF	TGTGCCAGCAGTTTAAAATTCGGGACAGGGACCGGGCATGGCTACACCTTC
TRBJ2-6	TRBV11-2	few	TRBD1	17	CASSRTGPSSGANVLTF	TGTGCCAGCAGTCGGACAGGACCAAGCTCTGGGGCCAACGTCCTGACTTTC
TRBJ2-1	TRBV4-2	.	TRBD1	15	CASSQQGDSYNEQFF	TGTGCCAGCAGCCAACAGGGGGACTCCTACAATGAGCAGTTCTTC
TRBJ2-5	TRBV20-1	.	.	13	CSVRGEGGETQYF	TGCAGCGTCAGAGGGGAGGGGGGGGAGACCCAGTACTTC
TRBJ2-7	TRBV6-1	many	.	14	CASKTGTESDEQYF	TGTGCCAGCAAAACCGGGACGGAGAGCGACGAGCAGTACTTC
TRBJ2-1	TRBV28	many	.	12	CASSYGGDEQFF	TGTGCCAGCAGTTACGGGGGCGATGAGCAGTTCTTC
TRBJ2-2	TRBV20-1	.	.	14	CSARPNEGAGELFF	TGCAGTGCTAGACCCAACGAGGGAGCCGGGGAGCTGTTTTTT
TRBJ1-2	TRBV19	.	.	12	CASAVEGYGYTF	TGTGCCAGTGCAGTGGAGGGCTATGGCTACACCTTC
TRBJ1-5	TRBV12-3/TRBV12-4	few	.	14	CASSSWEVKQPQHF	TGTGCCAGCAGTTCCTGGGAGGTGAAACAGCCCCAGCATTTT
TRBJ1-2	TRBV4-3	few	.	16	CASSQDRAGSAYGYTF	TGCGCCAGCAGCCAAGATCGCGCAGGGTCGGCTTATGGCTACACCTTC
TRBJ1-2	TRBV29-1	many	.	10	CSVLLYGYTF	TGCAGCGTTCTACTGTATGGCTACACCTTC
TRBJ1-1	TRBV14	.	.	17	CASSPHDSHYIWTEAFF	TGTGCCAGCAGCCCCCACGATTCCCATTATATTTGGACTGAAGCTTTCTTT
TRBJ2-7	TRBV29-1	many	.	15	CSVGSGTGVLYEQYF	TGCAGCGTCGGCTCCGGGACTGGGGTCCTCTACGAGCAGTACTTC
TRBJ1-3	TRBV19	.	.	14	CASSLRGSGNTIYF	TGTGCCAGTAGTCTTCGCGGATCTGGAAACACCATATATTTT
TRBJ1-4	TRBV19	.	TRBD1	15	CASTNRGLTNEKLFF	TGTGCCAGCACAAACAGGGGGCTGACTAATGAAAAACTGTTTTTT
TRBJ2-5	TRBV7-9	many	.	15	CASSLGWLAEETQYF	TGTGCCAGCAGCTTAGGGTGGCTGGCAGAAGAGACCCAGTACTTC
TRBJ1-1	TRBV7-9	many	.	16	CASRLPPRGLRTEAFF	TGTGCCAGCAGGTTACCCCCGCGGGGACTTAGGACTGAAGCTTTCTTT
TRBJ1-2	TRBV27	.	.	13	CASSSTGTYGYTF	TGTGCCAGCAGTTCTACAGGGACCTATGGCTACACCTTC
TRBJ1-6	TRBV2	.	TRBD1	16	CASSDLRTGLNSPLHF	TGTGCCAGCAGTGATCTGCGGACAGGCTTAAATTCACCCCTCCACTTT
TRBJ1-2	TRBV27	many	.	13	CASSISDRYGYTF	TGTGCCAGCAGTATCAGTGACCGGTATGGCTACACCTTC
TRBJ1-2	TRBV5-1	many	.	14	CASSSPGDFYGYTF	TGCGCCAGCAGCTCCCCCGGAGACTTCTATGGCTACACCTTC
TRBJ2-4	TRBV28	many	.	12	CASSSTTQIQYF	TGTGCCAGCAGTTCCACGACTCAGATTCAGTACTTC
TRBJ1-1	TRBV5-5	many	.	15	CASSLAEVANTEAFF	TGTGCCAGCAGCTTGGCCGAGGTAGCGAACACTGAAGCTTTCTTT
TRBJ1-5	TRBV29-1	.	TRBD1	13	CSVGQGGDQPQHF	TGCAGCGTTGGACAGGGGGGGGATCAGCCCCAGCATTTT
TRBJ2-6	TRBV6-5	.	.	15	CASSYRFSGANVLTF	TGTGCCAGCAGTTACCGATTCTCTGGGGCCAACGTCCTGACTTTC
TRBJ2-3	TRBV27	few	.	16	CASSTLGTVGTDTQYF	TGTGCCAGCAGTACACTCGGGACTGTGGGCACAGATACGCAGTATTTT
TRBJ1-4	TRBV6-9	.	.	15	CASSYMGREGEKLFF	TGTGCCAGCAGTTACATGGGCAGGGAGGGTGAAAAACTGTTTTTT
TRBJ2-4	TRBV28	few	.	13	CASSLRAKNIQYF	TGTGCCAGCAGTTTAAGAGCCAAAAACATTCAGTACTTC
TRBJ1-2	TRBV6-1	few	TRBD1	15	CASSEGDRRYYGYTF	TGTGCCAGCAGCGAAGGGGACAGGAGGTACTATGGCTACACCTTC
TRBJ2-1	TRBV11-3	many	.	11	CAPPLYNEQFF	TGTGCCCCCCCCCTGTACAATGAGCAGTTCTTC
TRBJ1-3	TRBV27	many	.	13	CASSSNSGNTIYF	TGTGCCAGCAGTTCAAACTCTGGAAACACCATATATTTT
TRBJ2-7	TRBV7-9	many	.	12	CASSTISYEQYF	TGTGCCAGCAGCACCATCTCCTACGAGCAGTACTTC
TRBJ1-2	TRBV28	many	.	14	CASSLPTGLGGYTF	TGTGCCAGCAGTTTACCCACAGGTCTTGGCGGCTACACCTTC
TRBJ2-5	TRBV12-5	many	.	15	CASGFGSHSQETQYF	TGTGCTAGTGGTTTTGGTTCCCACAGCCAAGAGACCCAGTACTTC
TRBJ2-7	TRBV28	many	.	14	CASSLRIRGRLQYF	TGTGCCAGCAGTTTAAGGATCCGGGGCAGACTGCAGTACTTC
TRBJ2-1	TRBV9	few	.	15	CASSRFPGLVGEQFF	TGTGCCAGCAGTCGCTTCCCAGGGTTAGTAGGTGAGCAGTTCTTC
TRBJ1-5	TRBV6-1	.	TRBD1	15	CASTFGTVGNQPQHF	TGTGCCAGCACCTTCGGGACAGTGGGGAATCAGCCCCAGCATTTT
TRBJ2-3	TRBV4-2	.	TRBD1	16	CASSQTDRAVTDTQYF	TGTGCCAGCAGCCAAACAGACAGGGCGGTAACAGATACGCAGTATTTT
TRBJ2-1	TRBV24-1	once	.	12	CATSLGYNEQFF	TGTGCCACCAGTCTCGGCTACAATGAGCAGTTCTTC
TRBJ2-1	TRBV15	many	.	16	CATSQYRVVSYNEQFF	TGTGCCACCAGCCAATACAGGGTAGTCTCCTACAATGAGCAGTTCTTC
TRBJ2-3	TRBV5-1	many	.	12	CASRRVTDTQYF	TGCGCCAGCAGACGGGTCACAGATACGCAGTATTTT
TRBJ2-2	TRBV7-3	.	.	15	CASSLQQGLDGELFF	TGTGCCAGCAGCTTACAGCAGGGGTTAGACGGGGAGCTGTTTTTT
TRBJ1-6	TRBV27	many	.	13	CASSRRIDSPLHF	TGTGCCAGCAGTAGAAGGATCGATTCACCCCTCCACTTT
TRBJ1-2	TRBV19	.	.	15	CASSIVMAGSYGYTF	TGTGCCAGTAGTATCGTGATGGCAGGGAGCTATGGCTACACCTTC
TRBJ1-1	TRBV5-1	many	.	14	CASSSVKLGEKAFF	TGCGCCAGCAGCTCGGTGAAACTAGGGGAAAAAGCTTTCTTT
TRBJ2-5	TRBV10-3	many	TRBD2	17	CAISGNRLAGAGETQYF	TGTGCCATCAGTGGAAATAGACTAGCGGGAGCTGGAGAGACCCAGTACTTC
TRBJ2-2	TRBV2	many	TRBD2	18	CASRKELAGGLNTGELFF	TGTGCCAGCAGGAAAGAGCTAGCGGGGGGGCTGAACACCGGGGAGCTGTTTTTT
TRBJ2-7	TRBV3-1	many	TRBD2	13	CASSPGTIQGQYF	TGTGCCAGCAGCCCAGGGACTATACAAGGGCAGTACTTC
TRBJ2-1	TRBV28	many	.	12	CASSWGPHEQFF	TGTGCCAGCAGTTGGGGACCCCATGAGCAGTTCTTC
TRBJ1-2	TRBV2	many	TRBD1	14	CASSEVMTGDGYTF	TGTGCCAGCAGTGAAGTTATGACAGGGGATGGCTACACCTTC